This section outlines one T cell receptor beta chain sequence together with its context. The data derive from a study of blood T cell repertoires in COVID-19. Across the whole study: COVID-19 samples collected from the United States, Italy and Spain covered acute and convalescent phases. From T cells, B-cell-depleted T cells, or PBMCs came the material, which was cDNA or gDNA.

CDR1 and CDR2 from the germline V gene are MNHEY and SMNVEV (reference sequence). Unmatched junction bases numbered 17, after V lost 5 bases and J lost 0 bases. This CDR3 is built from 20 residues. In the original workflow: Estimation of nucleated cell counts relied on the amplification of reference gene primers. Data came from immunoSEQ multiplex PCR; TCRdb stores just in-frame clones and leaves some out. The D gene and trimming were derived from the DNA, and the V and J assignments and clone size from that table. The sample consists of tens of thousands of clones, roughly 90% of them appearing once.

This TCR was recovered from a man aged 60-69 years with acute or convalescent COVID-19. The gene calls are TRBV27 and TRBJ1-4, with 8 positions matching TRBD1. Material for sequencing was peripheral blood. The CDR3 region is CASSPLRGTRQGPTNEKLFF. The CDR3 nucleotides are TGTGCCAGCAGTCCTCTAAGGGGGACCCGACAGGGGCCAACTAATGAAAAACTGTTTTTT.